These T cell receptor beta chains were read from a single sample in a study of T cells after yellow fever vaccination. TCRdb redid the calling of the 5' RACE reads with MiXCR, one entry per CDR3 protein. Seen here are 500,000 to 650,000 distinct CDR3 sequences, roughly 14% observed once, and the top ten hold more than 13%. Sequenced here: PBMCs, sampled on the day of the yellow fever booster vaccination. All receptors come from a man aged 25 to 45 who received the YFV17D yellow fever vaccine. CDR3s include the opening cysteine and the closing phenylalanine or tryptophan. A D gene is named only where the DNA matches it firmly. A row's size may be missing; if present it is once, few, many or a size class.

D: TRBD1; J: TRBJ1-4; size: few; V: TRBV5-1; CDR3: CASSLEGGAPEKLFF; DNA: TGCGCCAGCAGCTTGGAAGGGGGCGCCCCAGAAAAACTGTTTTTT
D: .; J: TRBJ1-4; size: .; V: TRBV5-1; CDR3: CASSFFGGDEKLFF; DNA: TGCGCCAGCAGCTTCTTCGGGGGAGATGAAAAACTGTTTTTT
D: .; J: TRBJ2-1; size: .; V: TRBV15; CDR3: CATSRVEDYLSSYNEQFF; DNA: TGTGCCACCAGCAGAGTGGAGGATTATCTAAGCTCCTACAATGAGCAGTTCTTC
D: .; J: TRBJ1-5; size: .; V: TRBV20-1; CDR3: CSATGTAGYQPQHF; DNA: TGCAGTGCAACAGGGACGGCGGGGTACCAGCCCCAGCATTTT
D: .; J: TRBJ1-2; size: .; V: TRBV5-1; CDR3: CASSFDTRGYGYTF; DNA: TGCGCCAGCAGCTTTGACACGAGGGGCTATGGCTACACCTTC
D: TRBD1; J: TRBJ2-2; size: few; V: TRBV7-2; CDR3: CASSRQGRYTGELFF; DNA: TGTGCCAGCAGCCGACAGGGGCGTTACACCGGGGAGCTGTTTTTT
D: .; J: TRBJ1-3; size: few; V: TRBV12-3/TRBV12-4; CDR3: CASSFGRISGNTIYF; DNA: TGTGCCAGCAGTTTCGGACGGATCTCTGGAAACACCATATATTTT
D: .; J: TRBJ1-5; size: few; V: TRBV18; CDR3: CASSPGPGRRQPQHF; DNA: TGTGCCAGCTCCCCGGGACCGGGCCGGCGTCAGCCCCAGCATTTT
D: .; J: TRBJ1-6; size: few; V: TRBV5-1; CDR3: CASSLGRSSYNSPLHF; DNA: TGCGCCAGCAGCCTGGGACGGAGCTCCTATAATTCACCCCTCCACTTT
D: .; J: TRBJ2-2; size: few; V: TRBV5-1; CDR3: CASSFGDGSGELFF; DNA: TGCGCCAGCAGCTTTGGGGACGGGTCCGGGGAGCTGTTTTTT
D: .; J: TRBJ2-1; size: many; V: TRBV6-1; CDR3: CASTRSGSYNEQFF; DNA: TGTGCCAGCACCCGGTCGGGAAGCTACAATGAGCAGTTCTTC
D: .; J: TRBJ1-5; size: few; V: TRBV7-9; CDR3: CASDTGNLNQPQHF; DNA: TGTGCCAGTGATACAGGGAACCTAAATCAGCCCCAGCATTTT
D: .; J: TRBJ2-1; size: .; V: TRBV12-3/TRBV12-4; CDR3: CASSFSSGSERQFF; DNA: TGTGCCAGCAGTTTTTCGAGTGGGTCGGAACGGCAGTTCTTC
D: .; J: TRBJ1-2; size: .; V: TRBV12-3/TRBV12-4; CDR3: CASTRTGHYYGYTF; DNA: TGTGCCAGCACCAGAACAGGGCACTATTATGGCTACACCTTC
D: .; J: TRBJ1-1; size: once; V: TRBV7-2; CDR3: CASSLAPGYTEAFF; DNA: TGTGCCAGCAGCTTAGCCCCCGGATACACTGAAGCTTTCTTT
D: .; J: TRBJ2-5; size: .; V: TRBV5-1; CDR3: CASSLWGHIQETQYF; DNA: TGCGCCAGCAGCTTGTGGGGACACATCCAAGAGACCCAGTACTTC
D: TRBD2; J: TRBJ2-7; size: .; V: TRBV15; CDR3: CATSRTLAGVSSYEQYF; DNA: TGTGCCACCAGCCGTACACTAGCGGGAGTAAGTTCCTACGAGCAGTACTTC
D: TRBD2; J: TRBJ2-7; size: few; V: TRBV20-1; CDR3: CSATRGGSYEQYF; DNA: TGCAGTGCTACCCGGGGAGGGTCCTACGAGCAGTACTTC
D: .; J: TRBJ2-7; size: .; V: TRBV6-1; CDR3: CASTPLTGRPGEQYF; DNA: TGTGCCAGCACCCCTCTAACAGGGAGGCCTGGCGAGCAGTACTTC
D: .; J: TRBJ2-7; size: .; V: TRBV7-9; CDR3: CASSLLLSGTEQYF; DNA: TGTGCCAGCAGCCTTCTCCTTAGCGGAACCGAGCAGTACTTC
D: TRBD2; J: TRBJ2-3; size: .; V: TRBV9; CDR3: CASSSTGTSVGVTDTQYF; DNA: TGTGCCAGCAGCTCAACCGGGACTAGCGTAGGTGTCACAGATACGCAGTATTTT
D: .; J: TRBJ2-1; size: .; V: TRBV14; CDR3: CASSPVPHNEQFF; DNA: TGTGCCAGCAGCCCGGTCCCTCACAATGAGCAGTTCTTC
D: .; J: TRBJ2-6; size: .; V: TRBV6-1; CDR3: CASGPGALGANVLTF; DNA: TGTGCCAGTGGGCCGGGGGCGCTTGGGGCCAACGTCCTGACTTTC